The 25 T cell receptor beta chains below all came from one sample that was sequenced in a study of shared clonotypes between healthy human individuals. The method was immunoSEQ multiplex PCR; TCRdb's version includes in-frame clones alone and lacks a portion of them. Of roughly 2.6 million clones in the sample, approximately 92% were seen once. The specimen was naive CD4+ T cells sorted from blood. Subset reported: CD45RA+ positively selected. All receptors derive from a man younger than 35 in good health.

The chain carries TRBV7-9 and TRBJ1-1; possible D gene TRBD1, 5 bases. Germline CDR1 and CDR2: SEHNR and FQNEAQ (reference sequence). Trimming left V 1 base short and J 5 bases short, with 14 bases between. This CDR3 is 15 amino acids long. CDR3 region: CASSLVSGTITEAFF. DNA for the CDR3: TGTGCCAGCAGCTTAGTTTCAGGGACGATAACTGAAGCTTTCTTT.

The chain recombines TRBV19 with TRBJ1-4; possibly TRBD1 for D (6 bases). The CDR3 is made up of 13 amino acids. The germline gives CDR1 LNHDA, CDR2 SQIVND (reference sequence). The V end lost 6 bases, the J end lost 11 bases, and 16 bases lay between the germline ends. The DNA for the CDR3 is TGTGCCAGTAGCCAGCCCCAGGGGTGGAAACTGTTTTTT. Translation gives CASSQPQGWKLFF.

V usage is TRBV29-1 and J usage is TRBJ2-5; 9 nucleotides align to TRBD1. With V trimmed by 7 bases and J by 2 bases, 5 bases remained unmatched. The CDR3 consists of 13 residues. Germline CDR1 is SQVTM and CDR2 is ANQGSEA. CDR3 nucleotides: TGCAGCGAGGCGACAGGGGGGCAAGAGACCCAGTACTTC. Translating gives CSEATGGQETQYF.

V usage is TRBV5-1 and J usage is TRBJ2-5; D is ambiguous. CDR3 length equals 14 residues. CDR1 and CDR2 (germline): SGHRS, YFSETQ. The germline V and J ends were trimmed by 5 bases and 1 base, with 12 bases remaining between them. CDR3 DNA: TGCGCCAGCAGAGGTGATCCATTCCAAGAGACCCAGTACTTC. Residues: CASRGDPFQETQYF.

The rearrangement joins TRBV5-4 to TRBJ2-5; D remains unclear. Germline CDR1 is SGHNT and CDR2 is YYREEE (reference sequence). CDR3 length: 13 amino acids. V was shortened by 7 bases and J by 3 bases, with 13 bases between the two germline ends. The CDR3 DNA reads as TGTGCCAGCTCGCGAGGCCTCAAAGAGACCCAGTACTTC. This codes for CASSRGLKETQYF.

The chain combines TRBV6-5 with TRBJ2-1; D is uncertain. Germline V CDR1 and CDR2: MNHEY, SVGAGI. V lost 4 bases and J 1 base, leaving 8 bases between the germline ends. CDR3 size: 14 residues. CDR3 amino acids: CASSSTPSYNEQFF. The CDR3 region has the DNA TGTGCCAGCAGTTCCACGCCATCCTACAATGAGCAGTTCTTC.

On this clone itself: The sample has other DNA sequences that encode this CDR3 too. V usage is TRBV4-1 and J usage is TRBJ2-5; no firm D call. V was shortened by 4 bases and J by 2 bases, with 8 bases between the two germline ends. The CDR3 has 13 residues. The germline CDR1 and CDR2 sequences are MGHRA and YSYEKL. The CDR3 region is CASSRGPQETQYF. CDR3 nucleotide sequence: TGCGCCAGCAGCCGGGGTCCTCAAGAGACCCAGTACTTC.

The J gene is TRBJ1-5, the V gene TRBV18; no firm D call. The V end lost 4 bases, the J end lost 4 bases, and 8 bases lay between the germline ends. CDR1 is KGHSH and CDR2 is LQKENI in the germline V gene. The CDR3 sequence is 13 residues long. In DNA form, the CDR3 reads TGTGCCAGCTCACAGGTAGAGAATCAGCCCCAGCATTTT. Translating gives CASSQVENQPQHF. The entire variable domain, with the rest obtained from reference TRBV18 and TRBJ1-5, is as follows: NAGVMQNPRHLVRRRGQEARLRCSPMKGHSHVYWYRQLPEEGLKFMVYLQKENIIDESGMPKERFSAEFPKEGPSILRIQQVVRGDSAAYFCASSQVENQPQHFGDGTRLSIL.

Turning to this clone: Other nucleotide sequences from this sample produce the same CDR3. The gene calls are TRBV5-5 and TRBJ2-5; D remains unclear. The CDR3 is 12 amino acids. Germline values: CDR1 SGHKS, CDR2 YYEKEE (reference sequence). Trimming left V 1 base short and J 1 base short, with 2 bases between. The CDR3 here is CASSLFQETQYF. The CDR3 bases are TGTGCCAGCAGCTTGTTCCAAGAGACCCAGTACTTC.

The chain has TRBV11-1 and TRBJ2-5; TRBD1 matches at 9 bases. There are 14 residues in the CDR3. The trim removed 4 bases at V and 4 bases at J, leaving 4 bases unmatched. Germline-derived CDR1 and CDR2 are SGHAT and FQDESV (reference sequence). CDR3 DNA: TGTGCCAGCAGCTCGGGACAGGGTGGAGAGACCCAGTACTTC. Amino acid sequence: CASSSGQGGETQYF.

The chain has TRBV7-9 and TRBJ2-1; weak D call: TRBD2 (5 bases). Trimming pared 0 bases from V and 7 bases from J, leaving 10 bases between. The length of the CDR3 is 14 residues. Germline CDR1 reads SEHNR; CDR2 reads FQNEAQ (reference sequence). The CDR3 coding sequence is TGTGCCAGCAGCTTAGCTGAGGGTACGAATGAGCAGTTCTTC. It encodes CASSLAEGTNEQFF.

The V and J genes are TRBV12-5 and TRBJ2-1; 11 bases map to TRBD2. V gave up 0 bases and J gave up 4 bases; unmatched junction bases: 8. The CDR3 loop spans 18 amino acids. Germline CDR1 LGHNT, CDR2 FRNRAP. CDR3 sequence reads: CASGLVRGLAETYNEQFF. CDR3 coding DNA: TGTGCTAGTGGTTTGGTACGGGGACTAGCGGAGACTTACAATGAGCAGTTCTTC.

This sequence joins TRBV29-1 and TRBJ2-2, with D tentatively TRBD2 (6 bases). The CDR3 runs to 14 residues. Germline-derived CDR1 and CDR2 are SQVTM and ANQGSEA. Trimming pared 5 bases from V and 6 bases from J, leaving 16 bases between. CDR3 region: CSVQPGAGPGELFF. Here the CDR3 DNA reads TGCAGCGTTCAACCCGGGGCGGGGCCCGGGGAGCTGTTTTTT.

This clone was picked up one time. The chain links TRBV2 to TRBJ1-4; 7 bases fit TRBD1. Per germline, CDR1 SNHLY and CDR2 FYNNEI. The ends lost 5 bases at V and 6 bases at J; junction bases unmatched: 6. The CDR3 runs 14 residues. CDR3 residues: CASSKTGWDEKLFF. CDR3 bases: TGTGCCAGCAGTAAGACAGGGTGGGATGAAAAACTGTTTTTT.

The gene calls are TRBV2 and TRBJ2-1; D is perhaps TRBD1 (7 bases). CDR1 is SNHLY, CDR2 FYNNEI, per germline. Trimming left V 4 bases short and J 8 bases short, with 18 bases between. The length of the CDR3 is 15 residues. The CDR3 protein is CASSGWRGPVDEQFF. The CDR3 DNA reads as TGTGCCAGCAGTGGATGGAGGGGGCCGGTGGATGAGCAGTTCTTC.

This chain uses TRBV6-5 with TRBJ1-1; weak D call: TRBD1 (6 bases). The V end was cut by 4 bases, the J end by 1 base, with 16 bases between. The CDR3 loop spans 16 amino acids. The germline gives CDR1 MNHEY, CDR2 SVGAGI. The CDR3 DNA reads as TGTGCCAGCAGTTCGAGTCCCGGGACAAAGAACACTGAAGCTTTCTTT. This sequence encodes CASSSSPGTKNTEAFF.

V usage is TRBV5-1 and J usage is TRBJ2-3; D is unresolved. This CDR3 has 15 amino acids. V lost 0 bases and J 0 bases, leaving 8 bases between the germline ends. Germline-derived CDR1 and CDR2 are SGHRS and YFSETQ. DNA of the CDR3: TGCGCCAGCAGCTTGGCTGGGATGAGCACAGATACGCAGTATTTT. The encoded protein is CASSLAGMSTDTQYF.

This sequence joins TRBV7-2 and TRBJ1-2, with D unresolved. The CDR3 runs to 15 residues. Germline CDR1 is SGHTA and CDR2 is FQGNSA. The V gene lost 5 bases and the J gene lost 7 bases, with 20 bases spanning the gap. CDR3 region: CASSRLDALASGYTF. The CDR3 DNA reads as TGTGCCAGCAGCCGCCTCGATGCCCTGGCTAGTGGCTACACCTTC.

The chain joins TRBV4-1 to TRBJ2-4, with 9 nucleotides matching TRBD2. The CDR3 consists of 18 residues. The germline gives CDR1 MGHRA, CDR2 YSYEKL. V shed 1 base, J shed 0 bases, and the junction held 7 bases outside the gene matches. The CDR3 DNA sequence: TGCGCCAGCAGCCAAGGACCACTAGCGGGTCTAGCCAAAAACATTCAGTACTTC. It translates to CASSQGPLAGLAKNIQYF.

V is TRBV9 and J is TRBJ1-1, with 8 bases aligning to TRBD1. The germline V gene has CDR1 SGDLS and CDR2 YYNGEE. V trimming: 4 bases; J trimming: 5 bases; junction bases outside the gene matches: 16. The CDR3 extends over 17 amino acids. The CDR3 loop reads CASSRGGDRGGGTEAFF. The CDR3 nucleotides are TGTGCCAGCAGCCGGGGCGGAGACAGGGGAGGGGGAACTGAAGCTTTCTTT.

For this clone: Other DNA sequences within the sample encode an identical CDR3. This sequence joins TRBV15 and TRBJ1-6, with D uncertain. Trimming removed 1 base from V and 9 bases from J, with 4 bases in between. The CDR3 runs to 12 residues. CDR1 and CDR2 from the germline V gene are LNHNV and YYDKDF (reference sequence). The CDR3 DNA sequence: TGTGCCACCAGCAGAGCCTCTTCACCCCTCCACTTT. This gives the protein CATSRASSPLHF.

The rearrangement joins TRBV6-5 to TRBJ2-2, with TRBD2 as a possible D gene (5 bases). With 6 bases removed from V and 5 bases from J, the gap between germline ends came to 13 bases. The CDR3 length is 14 residues. Per germline, CDR1 MNHEY and CDR2 SVGAGI. In DNA, the CDR3 is TGTGCCAGCAGGGACTCCACCCGGACCGGGGAGCTGTTTTTT. It encodes CASRDSTRTGELFF.

The CDR3 sequence: CASSLGPVQGLAGYGYTF. As DNA, the CDR3 is TGTGCCAGCAGCCTGGGGCCGGTTCAGGGTCTTGCAGGATATGGCTACACCTTC. The chain combines TRBV13 with TRBJ1-2; TRBD1 might be the D (5 bases). Trimming left V 5 bases short and J 5 bases short, with 27 bases between. The length of the CDR3 is 18 residues. Germline CDR1 is PRHDT and CDR2 is FYEKMQ (reference sequence).

The genes are TRBV29-1 and TRBJ2-3, with D perhaps TRBD2 (6 bases). The CDR3 is 16 amino acids. Trimming cost V 8 bases and J 0 bases, with 21 bases left between them. Germline CDR1 and CDR2: SQVTM and ANQGSEA. Here the CDR3 reads CSIGIGGLRSTDTQYF. CDR3 DNA sequence: TGCAGCATTGGCATCGGGGGTCTGCGTAGCACAGATACGCAGTATTTT.

The chain is built from TRBV6-5 and TRBJ1-6; the D gene is possibly TRBD1 (5 bases). Germline-derived CDR1 and CDR2 are MNHEY and SVGAGI. V lost 6 bases and J lost 14, with 20 bases in between. CDR3 length equals 14 residues. CDR3 coding DNA: TGTGCCAGCAGCCCCACCATGTGGGGCCAGGCCCTCCACTTT. Translated: CASSPTMWGQALHF.